This entry lists 21 T cell receptor beta chains sequenced from one sample in a study of vaccination and CD4 T cells after COVID-19. Which antigens these TCRs recognize remains unknown. The Oncomine TCR Beta short-read assay generated sequence data from the DNA of cultured CD4+ T cells. TCRdb re-analysed the PCR reads in MiXCR, keeping a single row per CDR3 protein. The table shows approximately 12,000 distinct CDR3 sequences, with over 65% occurring only once. Regarding treatment: approximately nine-day PBMC culture with coronavirus spike peptide pools or control peptides (ViraFEST assay). Specimen: CD4+ T cells from blood, cultured in vitro. The receptor set was obtained from a human donor who had recovered from COVID-19.

The chain has TRBV5-1 and TRBJ1-5; 8 bases agree with TRBD1. The CDR3 is 14 amino acids. The trim removed 3 bases at V and 6 bases at J, leaving 5 bases unmatched. Germline CDR1 is SGHRS and CDR2 is YFSETQ. CDR3 protein: CASSSGQGGQPQHF. In nucleotides, the CDR3 is TGCGCCAGCAGCTCCGGACAGGGCGGTCAGCCCCAGCATTTT.

The CDR3 reads CASSSFHTGELFF. CDR3 DNA: TGTGCCAGCAGCTCCTTCCACACCGGGGAGCTGTTTTTT. The V gene is TRBV11-3, the J gene TRBJ2-2, with unresolved D. The germline V gene encodes CDR1 SGHNT and CDR2 YENEEA. The CDR3 is 13 amino acids. V shed 4 bases and J shed 3 bases, with 6 bases lying between them.

The rearrangement links TRBV6-1 to TRBJ1-1, with D possibly TRBD1 on 6 matching bases. V lost 8 bases, J lost 3 bases, and 16 bases lay in between. CDR1 and CDR2 from the germline V gene are MNHNS and SASEGT. The CDR3 is 14 amino acids. The DNA of the CDR3 is TGTGCCAGCGATACCCAGGGGTGGGACACTGAAGCTTTCTTT. This encodes CASDTQGWDTEAFF.

The chain carries TRBV3-1 and TRBJ1-1; D is uncertain. The CDR3 is made up of 15 amino acids. Trimming shortened V by 0 bases and J by 3 bases, and 11 bases separated the two germline ends. Germline values: CDR1 LGHDT, CDR2 YNNKEL (reference sequence). DNA for the CDR3: TGTGCCAGCAGCCAAGATCTGAACATGGACACTGAAGCTTTCTTT. Amino acid sequence: CASSQDLNMDTEAFF.

The V gene is TRBV20-1, the J gene TRBJ2-3, with D possibly matching TRBD1 (6 bases). The CDR3 has 18 residues. Germline V gene data show CDR1 as DFQATT and CDR2 as SNEGSKA (reference sequence). Trimming left V 1 base short and J 3 bases short, with 23 bases between. The CDR3 nucleotides are TGCAGTGCTAGAGGGGGCTACCGGGCCTCAAGGGGGACAGATACGCAGTATTTT. It specifies CSARGGYRASRGTDTQYF.

The CDR3 DNA follows: TGCAGTGCTAGAGATCAGAGGACAGATACGCAGTATTTT. As protein: CSARDQRTDTQYF. The genes are TRBV20-1 and TRBJ2-3; D remains ambiguous. Trimming took 0 bases from V and 3 from J, leaving 7 bases between them. The CDR3 contains 13 residues. CDR1 and CDR2 (germline): DFQATT, SNEGSKA (reference sequence).

This rearrangement joins TRBV7-9 to TRBJ1-6, with unresolved D. Germline loops: CDR1 SEHNR, CDR2 FQNEAQ (reference sequence). The CDR3 spans 15 residues. Trimming pared 5 bases from V and 3 bases from J, leaving 11 bases between. This CDR3 reads CASSDGTLYNSPLHF. CDR3 in DNA: TGTGCCAGCAGCGACGGAACTCTCTATAATTCACCCCTCCACTTT.

The rearrangement uses TRBV27 and TRBJ2-1, with TRBD1 identical over 8 bases. Trimming at V came to 5 bases and at J to 5 bases, leaving 8 bases not matched to a gene. There are 15 residues in the CDR3. CDR1 and CDR2 from the germline V gene are MNHEY and SMNVEV (reference sequence). CDR3 DNA: TGTGCCAGCAGTCAGACAGGGGTTCTCGACAATGAGCAGTTCTTC. It encodes CASSQTGVLDNEQFF.

This clonotype occurred once. This chain connects TRBV27 to TRBJ1-2, with 9 bases aligning to TRBD1. The ends lost 8 bases at V and 7 bases at J; junction bases unmatched: 11. This CDR3 is 14 amino acids long. Germline V CDR1 and CDR2: MNHEY, SMNVEV (reference sequence). CDR3 sequence (DNA): TGTGCCAGCGGTGATCCGGGACAGGGATTTGGCTACACCTTC. Protein: CASGDPGQGFGYTF.

The V and J genes are TRBV20-1 and TRBJ2-1; either TRBD1 or TRBD2 may supply D (6 bases each). The CDR3 is 15 residues long. Germline values: CDR1 DFQATT, CDR2 SNEGSKA (reference sequence). V lost 5 bases and J 0 bases, leaving 14 bases between the germline ends. The CDR3 is CSARAPGASYNEQFF. The CDR3 DNA sequence: TGCAGTGCTCGTGCTCCGGGGGCCTCCTACAATGAGCAGTTCTTC.

V gene TRBV27 combines with J gene TRBJ2-3; D possibly corresponds to TRBD2 (6 bases). The CDR3 is 16 residues long. Per germline, CDR1 MNHEY and CDR2 SMNVEV (reference sequence). Trimming removed 6 bases at V and 2 bases at J, with 18 bases between. The CDR3 protein is CASRRTRWRDTDTQYF. Written as DNA, the CDR3 is TGTGCCAGCAGACGGACAAGGTGGCGGGACACAGATACGCAGTATTTT.

The chain has TRBV20-1 and TRBJ2-4, with D possibly called TRBD1 or TRBD2 (7 bases each). The CDR3 sequence is 15 residues long. The germline V and J ends were trimmed by 6 bases and 3 bases, with 18 bases remaining between them. Looked up from germline, CDR1 is DFQATT and CDR2 is SNEGSKA (reference sequence). The CDR3, as DNA: TGCAGTGCGAGGGAGGGGGCGACTGGCAAAAACATTCAGTACTTC. It codes for CSAREGATGKNIQYF.

The J gene is TRBJ1-1, the V gene TRBV7-2; D perhaps matches TRBD1 (5 bases). Germline V gene data show CDR1 as SGHTA and CDR2 as FQGNSA. The CDR3 contains 12 residues. V was clipped by 4 bases and J by 10 bases, with 13 bases between them. CDR3 loop: CASSYFAGRAFF. The DNA for the CDR3 is TGTGCCAGCAGCTACTTCGCGGGGCGAGCTTTCTTT.

This chain connects TRBV7-9 to TRBJ2-2, with D maybe TRBD1 (5 bases). The germline V gene has CDR1 SEHNR and CDR2 FQNEAQ (reference sequence). The CDR3 is made up of 15 amino acids. V lost 4 bases and J 6 bases, leaving 15 bases between the germline ends. The CDR3 spells CASSSTDSMSGELFF. CDR3 coding DNA: TGTGCCAGCAGCTCCACCGACAGTATGTCCGGGGAGCTGTTTTTT. The entire variable domain, with the rest obtained from reference TRBV7-9 and TRBJ2-2, is as follows: DTGVSQNPRHKITKRGQNVTFRCDPISEHNRLYWYRQTLGQGPEFLTYFQNEAQLEKSRLLSDRFSAERPKGSFSTLEIQRTEQGDSAMYLCASSSTDSMSGELFFGEGSRLTVL.

The sample holds a few counts of this clonotype. This chain uses TRBV20-1 with TRBJ1-5; D ambiguous. The CDR3 has 14 amino acids. V was clipped by 1 base and J by 0 bases, with 7 bases between them. Looked up from germline, CDR1 is DFQATT and CDR2 is SNEGSKA (reference sequence). CDR3 in amino acids: CSARVEDSNQPQHF. The CDR3 DNA reads TGCAGTGCTAGAGTGGAGGATAGCAATCAGCCCCAGCATTTT.

This rearrangement joins TRBV20-1 to TRBJ1-5; 7 bases fit TRBD1. This CDR3 comprises 15 residues. CDR1 is DFQATT and CDR2 is SNEGSKA in the germline V gene (reference sequence). The V gene end was trimmed by 1 base and the J gene end by 6 bases; junction bases not matched to a gene: 9. The CDR3 loop is CSARGRTGESQPQHF. DNA of the CDR3: TGCAGTGCTAGAGGTAGGACAGGTGAATCTCAGCCCCAGCATTTT.

The rearrangement uses TRBV27 and TRBJ2-1; 9 positions agree with TRBD2. This CDR3 has 17 amino acids. Looked up from germline, CDR1 is MNHEY and CDR2 is SMNVEV (reference sequence). V lost 7 bases to trimming and J lost 0 bases; unmatched junction nucleotides: 10. The CDR3 is CASTSLGLARSYNEQFF. CDR3 DNA: TGTGCCAGCACCTCTCTTGGACTAGCGCGCTCCTACAATGAGCAGTTCTTC.

The genes are TRBV4-3 and TRBJ1-2; D not certain. V was cut by 0 bases and J by 11 bases, with 13 bases left in between. This CDR3 region has 13 residues. The germline V gene has CDR1 LGHNA and CDR2 YSLEER. As DNA, the CDR3 is TGCGCCAGCAGCCAAGATCTGGGCATGACATACACCTTC. Its translation: CASSQDLGMTYTF.

This sequence joins TRBV20-1 and TRBJ2-7, with TRBD2 matching over 15 bases. V was clipped by 5 bases and J by 0 bases; unmatched bases: 5. The CDR3 runs to 16 residues. Germline CDR1 and CDR2: DFQATT and SNEGSKA (reference sequence). The CDR3 loop is CSARGTSGRTSYEQYF. The CDR3 nucleotides are TGCAGTGCTCGGGGGACTAGCGGGAGGACCTCCTACGAGCAGTACTTC.

The chain employs TRBV20-1 and TRBJ2-3; TRBD2 is a possible D gene (6 bases). Germline V gives CDR1 DFQATT, CDR2 SNEGSKA (reference sequence). The length of the CDR3 is 13 residues. The ends were cut back, 7 bases at V and 2 bases at J, with 13 bases in the middle. CDR3 residues: CSVGGIITDTQYF. CDR3 sequence (DNA): TGCAGTGTTGGGGGGATCATCACAGATACGCAGTATTTT.

There are a few counts of this clonotype. The genes are TRBV19 and TRBJ2-7; D perhaps matches TRBD2 (5 bases). Trimming took 6 bases from V and 1 from J, leaving 13 bases between them. The germline V gene has CDR1 LNHDA and CDR2 SQIVND (reference sequence). CDR3 length: 14 amino acids. The CDR3 nucleotides read TGTGCCAGTAGCCCCGGACTCACATCCTACGAGCAGTACTTC. It translates to CASSPGLTSYEQYF.